Listed here are 24 T cell receptor beta chains from one sample, sequenced in a study of regulatory T cells in long-lasting Graves disease. Arm-PCR of CDR3 regions and iRepertoire HTBI primers were used to build TCR beta libraries. One entry per CDR3 protein results from TCRdb running MiXCR on the multiplex PCR reads. Of approximately 230,000 distinct CDR3 sequences listed, around 19% are singletons. The time point denotes: newly diagnosed GD, antithyroid drugs for less than 3 months. PBMC-extracted RNA yielded the TCR library. The sequencing here drew on peripheral blood mononuclear cells (PBMCs), taken at new diagnosis, from a patient treated with antithyroid drugs. These receptors were collected from a female donor with Graves disease.

This chain links TRBV28 with TRBJ2-5; 9 bases map to TRBD2. The CDR3 is 17 residues long. Germline lookup yields CDR1 MDHEN and CDR2 SYDVKM. The V and J ends lost 3 bases and 3 bases, in that order; junction bases with no gene match: 11. The CDR3 DNA reads as TGTGCCAGCAGTTTTTTCCGGCGGGCTAGCGGGAAAGAGACCCAGTACTTC. The encoded protein is CASSFFRRASGKETQYF.

This clonotype showed up many times. V usage is TRBV30 and J usage is TRBJ1-2; 7 bases line up with TRBD1. Germline CDR1 and CDR2: GTSNPN and SVGIG (reference sequence). With V trimmed by 7 bases and J by 4 bases, 15 bases remained unmatched. The CDR3 runs to 15 residues. The CDR3 DNA follows: TGTGCCTCGAAGGTGGCCCACAGGGGATTCTATGGCTACACCTTC. Its translation is CASKVAHRGFYGYTF.

This clonotype was detected many times. This rearrangement joins TRBV20-1 to TRBJ2-1, with 10 bases aligning to TRBD2. Trimming took 3 bases from V and 14 from J; bases not matched to a gene: 10. This CDR3 comprises 13 residues. Germline loops: CDR1 DFQATT, CDR2 SNEGSKA (reference sequence). CDR3 DNA: TGCAGTGCTAGTCGGACTAGCGGTGCGGTCGAGTTCTTC. As protein: CSASRTSGAVEFF.

This clonotype was recorded many times. V and J are TRBV11-2 and TRBJ2-3, with D perhaps matching TRBD2 (5 bases). Germline CDR1 SGHAT, CDR2 FQNNGV. The CDR3 sequence is 14 residues long. V was trimmed by 0 bases and J by 4 bases, leaving 8 bases between them. In DNA form, the CDR3 reads TGTGCCAGCAGCTTAGAGGGAGTCGCAGATACGCAGTATTTT. Translated: CASSLEGVADTQYF.

This clonotype was detected ten times or more. CDR3 residues: CASNHAHTDTQYF. The CDR3 bases are TGTGCCAGCAATCACGCACACACAGATACGCAGTATTTT. The chain employs TRBV27 and TRBJ2-3; D gene ambiguous. This CDR3 region has 13 residues. The V gene lost 7 bases and the J gene lost 2 bases, with 10 bases spanning the gap. The germline CDR1 and CDR2 sequences are MNHEY and SMNVEV (reference sequence).

Of note for this clonotype: No conserved phenylalanine or tryptophan ends this CDR3, so it is likely a read error. V gene TRBV7-2 combines with J gene TRBJ2-7; D is unclear. The CDR3 spans 12 residues. Germline V gene data show CDR1 as SGHTA and CDR2 as FQGNSA. Trimming took 2 bases from V and 4 from J, leaving 6 bases between them. CDR3 sequence reads: CASSLRQYEQYL. The CDR3 DNA is TGTGCCAGCAGCTTAAGGCAGTACGAGCAGTACCTC.

This clonotype was detected many times. This chain uses TRBV10-3 with TRBJ1-2; D is possibly TRBD1 (6 bases). CDR1 ENHRY and CDR2 SYGVKD come from the germline V gene. Trimming left V 7 bases short and J 4 bases short, with 13 bases between. This CDR3 comprises 13 residues. The CDR3 loop reads CAITDDRTYGYTF. CDR3 DNA: TGTGCCATCACTGACGACAGGACCTATGGCTACACCTTC.

A few counts support this clonotype. The CDR3 DNA reads as TGTGCCAGCAGCGGGGAACAGGGTTGGGGCTCCTACAATGAGCAGTTCTTC. Encoded protein: CASSGEQGWGSYNEQFF. The rearrangement uses TRBV9 and TRBJ2-1, with D tentatively TRBD1 (6 bases). CDR1 is SGDLS and CDR2 is YYNGEE in the germline V gene. The V and J ends lost 3 bases and 0 bases respectively, with 16 bases between them. The CDR3 sequence is 17 residues long.

This clonotype was observed many times. The CDR3 nucleotides are TGCAGTGCTTCCCTTTCCGGCACACTTAATCAGCCCCAGCATTTT. It specifies CSASLSGTLNQPQHF. The J gene is TRBJ1-5, the V gene TRBV20-1; D is unclear. From germline, CDR1 is DFQATT and CDR2 SNEGSKA (reference sequence). The CDR3 runs 15 residues. Trimming shortened V by 5 bases and J by 4 bases, and 18 bases separated the two germline ends.

The sample holds many counts of this clonotype. This chain uses TRBV11-3 with TRBJ2-3; D might be TRBD1 (6 bases). Germline V lookup: CDR1 SGHNT, CDR2 YENEEA. The CDR3 spans 15 residues. The V and J ends lost 5 bases and 0 bases respectively, with 12 bases between them. The CDR3 coding sequence is TGTGCCAGCAGCCTACAGGGAATTAGCACAGATACGCAGTATTTT. Its translation: CASSLQGISTDTQYF.

V and J are TRBV6-5 and TRBJ1-3, with TRBD1 matching 7 bases. Germline values: CDR1 MNHEY, CDR2 SVGAGI. V shed 2 bases and J 2 bases; nucleotides not matched to a gene: 6. The CDR3 has 16 residues. The CDR3 nucleotides are TGTGCCAGCAGTTACGCGAAGACAGGGCCTGGAAACACCATATATTTT. This codes for CASSYAKTGPGNTIYF.

This clonotype came up many times. This CDR3 reads CASSPGGHQQFF. CDR3 DNA: TGTGCCAGCAGCCCCGGGGGCCACCAGCAGTTCTTC. The rearrangement links TRBV11-3 to TRBJ2-1; D assignment may be TRBD1 or TRBD2 (6 bases each). The CDR3 spans 12 residues. V lost 5 bases, J lost 11 bases, and 13 bases lay in between. CDR1 SGHNT and CDR2 YENEEA come from the germline V gene.

This clonotype appeared many times. The CDR3 protein is CASSLGQDNQPQHF. The CDR3 DNA follows: TGTGCCAGCAGCCTGGGACAGGACAATCAGCCCCAGCATTTT. J is TRBJ1-5 and V is TRBV6-1; TRBD1 matches at 8 bases. The length of the CDR3 is 14 residues. Losses at the gene ends were 6 bases for V and 3 bases for J; bases not matched to a gene: 4. From germline, CDR1 is MNHNS and CDR2 SASEGT.

This clonotype was seen more than once but under ten times. With a much larger clone just one base away, this may be a read error. The V and J genes are TRBV20-1 and TRBJ2-2, with a weak D call TRBD2 (6 bases). V lost 5 bases and J lost 9, with 16 bases in between. Germline loops: CDR1 DFQATT, CDR2 SNEGSKA (reference sequence). The CDR3 totals 13 residues. The CDR3 reads CSAADYLDRELFF. CDR3 in DNA: TGCAGTGCTGCGGACTACCTCGACAGGGAGCTGTTTTTT.

This clonotype was observed at least ten times. The V gene is TRBV30, the J gene TRBJ2-7, with D uncertain. This CDR3 has 11 residues. CDR1 is GTSNPN and CDR2 is SVGIG in the germline V gene (reference sequence). V was trimmed by 0 bases and J by 7 bases, leaving 7 bases between them. The CDR3 protein is CAWSVLGEQYF. The CDR3 coding sequence is TGTGCCTGGAGTGTACTGGGGGAGCAGTACTTC.

In this sample, this clonotype turned up a few times. V gene TRBV6-5 combines with J gene TRBJ2-1; a weak D match, TRBD2 (6 bases). The germline gives CDR1 MNHEY, CDR2 SVGAGI. This CDR3 is built from 14 residues. V was cut by 4 bases and J by 2 bases, with 9 bases left in between. The CDR3 nucleotides read TGTGCCAGCAGTTCGGAGGGCCCCTACAATGAGCAGTTCTTC. Amino acids: CASSSEGPYNEQFF.

This clonotype was counted at least ten times. DNA for the CDR3: TGTGCCAGCAGTGAATCAGGGGGCTTTGAAGCTTTCTTT. Its protein product is CASSESGGFEAFF. The V and J genes are TRBV2 and TRBJ1-1; 8 nucleotides agree with TRBD1. Germline loops: CDR1 SNHLY, CDR2 FYNNEI. The length of the CDR3 is 13 residues. Trimming cost V 2 bases and J 7 bases; bases outside gene matches: 3. The full variable domain, its missing parts supplied by reference TRBV2 and TRBJ1-1, is EPEVTQTPSHQVTQMGQEVILRCVPISNHLYFYWYRQILGQKVEFLVSFYNNEISEKSEIFDDQFSVERPDGSNFTLKIRSTKLEDSAMYFCASSESGGFEAFFGQGTRLTVV.

This clonotype has ten or more counts. The chain employs TRBV27 and TRBJ1-5; weak D call: TRBD1 (6 bases). This CDR3 spans 18 amino acids. Looked up from germline, CDR1 is MNHEY and CDR2 is SMNVEV (reference sequence). The ends were cut back, 5 bases at V and 0 bases at J, with 20 bases in the middle. The CDR3 reads CASSPSPDSFYSNQPQHF. The CDR3 nucleotides are TGTGCCAGCAGTCCCAGTCCGGACAGTTTCTATAGCAATCAGCCCCAGCATTTT.

This clonotype was seen at least ten times. This chain links TRBV6-1 with TRBJ2-1, with D maybe TRBD2 (6 bases). Germline V gene lookup returns CDR1 MNHNS and CDR2 SASEGT. The CDR3 loop spans 17 amino acids. The germline V and J ends were trimmed by 3 bases and 8 bases, with 23 bases remaining between them. DNA for the CDR3: TGTGCCAGCAGTGATAAATTGGGACTTGGGCTACGGGATGAGCAGTTCTTC. Its protein is CASSDKLGLGLRDEQFF.

V and J are TRBV20-1 and TRBJ1-5, with TRBD1 as a possible D gene (5 bases). Germline V gene sequence: CDR1 DFQATT, CDR2 SNEGSKA (reference sequence). The CDR3 has 14 amino acids. V was cut by 2 bases and J by 0 bases, with 8 bases left in between. CDR3 nucleotides: TGCAGTGCTAGATCTGGGGCTAGCAATCAGCCCCAGCATTTT. It translates to CSARSGASNQPQHF.

This clonotype occurred many times. The rearrangement links TRBV6-1 to TRBJ1-2, with TRBD1 identical over 9 bases. The germline gives CDR1 MNHNS, CDR2 SASEGT. V dropped 6 bases and J dropped 1; count of bases not matched to a gene: 6. The CDR3 spans 15 residues. The CDR3: CASSRGTGSNYGYTF. CDR3 nucleotides: TGTGCCAGCAGCCGTGGGACAGGGAGTAACTATGGCTACACCTTC.

This chain connects TRBV7-2 to TRBJ1-1, with D hard to call. From germline, CDR1 is SGHTA and CDR2 FQGNSA. The CDR3 is 14 residues long. V was pared by 2 bases and J by 1 base, with 8 bases between. Here the CDR3 reads CASSLYLTNTEAFF. CDR3 nucleotide sequence: TGTGCCAGCAGCTTATATCTGACGAACACTGAAGCTTTCTTT.

This clonotype was seen repeatedly, ten times or more. The rearrangement uses TRBV7-2 and TRBJ2-3, with 12 positions matching TRBD2. Germline CDR1 SGHTA, CDR2 FQGNSA. The ends lost 4 bases at V and 3 bases at J; junction bases unmatched: 5. The CDR3 length is 16 residues. CDR3 sequence (DNA): TGTGCCAGCAGCTCTGGCGGGACTAGCGGGACAGATACGCAGTATTTT. As protein: CASSSGGTSGTDTQYF.

With respect to this clonotype: This clone may be a read error of a much larger clone one base away. CDR3 coding DNA: TGTGCCAGCAGCTTCGGACTAGCGGGAGGGTATGAGCAGTACTTC. Protein product: CASSFGLAGGYEQYF. The V and J genes are TRBV7-2 and TRBJ2-7, with 15 nucleotides matching TRBD2. This CDR3 is 15 amino acids long. V lost 3 bases, J lost 7 bases, and 4 bases stayed unmatched. Germline CDR1 reads SGHTA; CDR2 reads FQGNSA.